These T cell receptor beta chains were read from a single sample in a study of cytomegalovirus exposure and HLA in healthy donors. Profiled with immunoSEQ multiplex PCR; TCRdb holds only in-frame clones, not every one. Of fewer than 250,000 clones in the sample, about 83% were seen once. The sequencing input was PBMCs. All receptors derive from a man aged 35 to 55 in good health and CMV-seropositive. Both conserved end residues are part of each CDR3. Each record gives: J gene, V gene, D gene, CDR3 protein. D genes are given only for firm matches.

j_gene: TRBJ2-5
v_gene: TRBV27
d_gene: -
CDR3aa: CASSSFSGIQETQYF

j_gene: TRBJ1-1
v_gene: TRBV15
d_gene: -
CDR3aa: CATSIRQSNTEAFF

j_gene: TRBJ2-7
v_gene: TRBV7-2
d_gene: -
CDR3aa: CASSWGESLYEQYF

j_gene: TRBJ1-1
v_gene: TRBV10-3
d_gene: -
CDR3aa: CAISRDIKNTEAFF

j_gene: TRBJ1-4
v_gene: TRBV25-1
d_gene: -
CDR3aa: CASSPMRGEGEKLFF

j_gene: TRBJ2-1
v_gene: TRBV5-1
d_gene: -
CDR3aa: CASSFSGTPQFF

j_gene: -
v_gene: TRBV18
d_gene: TRBD2
CDR3aa: CASSPISGTHYEQYF

j_gene: TRBJ2-3
v_gene: TRBV4-3
d_gene: -
CDR3aa: CASSPGGDTQYF

j_gene: TRBJ2-3
v_gene: TRBV2
d_gene: TRBD2
CDR3aa: CATTSGGSTDTQYF

j_gene: TRBJ2-7
v_gene: TRBV4-2
d_gene: TRBD2
CDR3aa: CASSQDWSGGYEQYF

j_gene: TRBJ2-3
v_gene: TRBV9
d_gene: TRBD2
CDR3aa: CASQGGSGSSDTQYF

j_gene: TRBJ1-1
v_gene: TRBV30
d_gene: -
CDR3aa: CAWAPGHPGSEAFF

j_gene: TRBJ2-5
v_gene: TRBV11-2
d_gene: -
CDR3aa: CASSFTGSETQYF

j_gene: TRBJ1-2
v_gene: TRBV9
d_gene: TRBD1
CDR3aa: CASSGLTGYNGYTF

j_gene: TRBJ2-3
v_gene: TRBV10-3
d_gene: -
CDR3aa: CAISGTRGGTDTQYF

j_gene: TRBJ2-7
v_gene: TRBV4-3
d_gene: TRBD1
CDR3aa: CASSIRTGPHEQYF

j_gene: TRBJ2-1
v_gene: TRBV4-1
d_gene: -
CDR3aa: CASSQEGRRAFF

j_gene: TRBJ1-2
v_gene: TRBV7-2
d_gene: -
CDR3aa: CASSPSYGYTF

j_gene: TRBJ2-3
v_gene: TRBV6-6
d_gene: -
CDR3aa: CASTGQGDTQYF

j_gene: TRBJ2-7
v_gene: TRBV19
d_gene: TRBD1
CDR3aa: CASSMTGPTYEQYF

j_gene: TRBJ2-1
v_gene: TRBV5-1
d_gene: TRBD2
CDR3aa: CASSFMGTSGSSPYNEQFF

j_gene: TRBJ2-5
v_gene: TRBV5-4
d_gene: TRBD2
CDR3aa: CASSSGTSGKETQYF

j_gene: TRBJ1-5
v_gene: TRBV6-1
d_gene: -
CDR3aa: CASSEGPPGAQHF

j_gene: -
v_gene: TRBV21-1
d_gene: -
CDR3aa: CARRLAGEHYEQYF

j_gene: TRBJ1-1
v_gene: TRBV5-5
d_gene: -
CDR3aa: CASSLDGGRASEAFF

j_gene: TRBJ2-2
v_gene: TRBV5-1
d_gene: TRBD2
CDR3aa: CASSRGLAGDVDTGELFF

j_gene: TRBJ2-1
v_gene: TRBV4-2
d_gene: TRBD2
CDR3aa: CASSQGTTSGSGVFF

j_gene: TRBJ2-7
v_gene: TRBV2
d_gene: -
CDR3aa: CASSLLSYEQYF

j_gene: TRBJ2-7
v_gene: TRBV7-2
d_gene: -
CDR3aa: CASSLGWRGHYEQYF

j_gene: TRBJ1-6
v_gene: TRBV2
d_gene: -
CDR3aa: CAIPTRAGGYNSPLHF

j_gene: TRBJ1-1
v_gene: TRBV5-1
d_gene: TRBD1
CDR3aa: CASSPGQGMAAFF

j_gene: TRBJ1-2
v_gene: TRBV7-6
d_gene: TRBD1
CDR3aa: CASSLGEMGTGGVGYTF

j_gene: TRBJ1-5
v_gene: TRBV28
d_gene: -
CDR3aa: CASTEPTGLQPQHF

j_gene: TRBJ2-3
v_gene: TRBV28
d_gene: -
CDR3aa: CASSLGARVADTQYF

j_gene: TRBJ2-7
v_gene: TRBV11-2
d_gene: TRBD1
CDR3aa: CASSYGQGSLEQYF

j_gene: TRBJ2-7
v_gene: TRBV2
d_gene: -
CDR3aa: CASSEWPFGFAGKTAEQYF

j_gene: TRBJ2-2
v_gene: TRBV11-3
d_gene: TRBD2
CDR3aa: CASSLAQREGRGTGELFF

j_gene: TRBJ2-7
v_gene: TRBV10-3
d_gene: -
CDR3aa: CAIRGGAYEQYF

j_gene: TRBJ2-5
v_gene: TRBV3-2
d_gene: -
CDR3aa: CASSPTQYF

j_gene: TRBJ2-1
v_gene: TRBV29-1
d_gene: TRBD2
CDR3aa: CSVAPGLAEQFF

j_gene: TRBJ2-5
v_gene: TRBV5-1
d_gene: -
CDR3aa: CASSLGSGETQYF